This T cell receptor beta chain was found in a study of neurological immune-mediated disorders. Study as a whole: Disease course was recorded as relapsing-remitting for about 31 and secondary progressive for about 8.5% of the roughly 35 multiple sclerosis patients. Broader study findings: Expanded clones shared no CDR3 amino acid sequences across subjects, suggesting private repertoires in all groups.

This clonotype was seen at least ten times. Its matching antigen is unknown. 5'RACE employing 10-nucleotide random UMIs yielded the cDNA. TCRdb called the 5' RACE reads again in MiXCR, with one record for every CDR3 protein. The repertoire holds tens of thousands of distinct CDR3 sequences, with approximately 3.8% as singletons. The CDR3 totals 15 residues. The ends were cut back, 6 bases at V and 0 bases at J, with 14 bases in the middle. The V gene's germline CDR1 is DFQATT and CDR2 SNEGSKA (reference sequence). This TCR was sampled from a man under 40 with multiple sclerosis. The V gene is TRBV20-1, the J gene TRBJ2-2; a weak D match, TRBD1 (6 bases). What was sequenced was PBMCs. The CDR3 DNA is TGCAGTGCCGCTAGACAGGCAACGAACACCGGGGAGCTGTTTTTT. Amino acid sequence: CSAARQATNTGELFF.